These 2 T cell receptor beta chains originate from one sample sequenced in a study of blood T cell repertoires in COVID-19 (TCRdb year 2020). Library preparation was by the immunoSEQ multiplex PCR assay. The clones in this table, taken by TCRdb from immuneACCESS, are in-frame only. Not every clone is retained; where verified, under half of the shortfall comes from an unresolved V gene, and the cause of the rest is unknown. The sample yields about 220,000 clones; approximately 83% were counted once. In total, the top ten clones hold over 2.5% of the sample. The material sequenced was peripheral blood. These receptors were obtained from a woman younger than 45 who had recovered from COVID-19.

This clone was counted once. The chain is built from TRBV6-5 and TRBJ1-2; the D is unclear. This CDR3 is 13 amino acids long. The germline V gene encodes CDR1 MNHEY and CDR2 SVGAGI. V dropped 5 bases and J dropped 3 bases, with 10 bases sitting between them. CDR3 sequence reads: CASSSGDDYGYTF. The CDR3 nucleotides read TGTGCCAGCAGTAGCGGGGATGACTATGGCTACACCTTC.

V gene TRBV27 combines with J gene TRBJ2-7; 7 bases align to TRBD1. Germline CDR1 MNHEY, CDR2 SMNVEV (reference sequence). The ends lost 4 bases at V and 4 bases at J; junction bases unmatched: 10. This CDR3 has 15 amino acids. The CDR3 coding sequence is TGTGCCAGCAGTTATAACAGGGGAAGGGGTTACGAGCAGTACTTC. Amino acids: CASSYNRGRGYEQYF.